The present entry profiles one TCR beta chain with its context. Antigen specificity is unknown. These data originate in a study of a mutant IDH1 vaccine in newly diagnosed glioma. Across the whole study: At weeks 1, 3, 5, 7, 11, 15, 19 and 23, patients received a vaccination, eight in all. Vaccine dosing followed radiotherapy by 4-6 weeks, or accompanied temozolomide cycles. The treated group averaged about 44 years old and was around 62% male, approximately 38% female. Earlier treatment was radiotherapy, temozolomide, or both, with most getting both.

Time point of the sample: week 23, last vaccination. Every single dose of the vaccine, 300 ug of mutant IDH1 20-mer peptide, came with topical imiquimod. Libraries were prepared by immunoSEQ multiplex PCR; TCRdb keeps only in-frame clonotypes and omits some of them. The top ten hold 0.77% of the sample, which has 75,000 to 80,000 clones, approximately 85% seen once. Source: PBMCs, taken from a glioma patient whose treatment included an IDH1 peptide vaccine. This sequence originates from a woman aged 50 to 65 with glioma.

CDR3: CASTGATNEKLFF. The CDR3 nucleotides read TGTGCCAGTACAGGGGCAACTAATGAAAAACTGTTTTTT. V is TRBV19 and J is TRBJ1-4; maybe TRBD1 (6 bases). This CDR3 comprises 13 residues. Germline V lookup: CDR1 LNHDA, CDR2 SQIVND (reference sequence). The ends were cut back, 7 bases at V and 0 bases at J, with 6 bases in the middle. Looking up the rest from reference TRBV19 and TRBJ1-4 gives the full variable domain: DGGITQSPKYLFRKEGQNVTLSCEQNLNHDAMYWYRQDPGQGLRLIYYSQIVNDFQKGDIAEGYSVSREKKESFPLTVTSAQKNPTAFYLCASTGATNEKLFFGSGTQLSVL.